This T cell receptor (beta chain) was sequenced in a study of blood T cell repertoires in COVID-19. The overall study: The United States, Italy and Spain were the sources of the acute and convalescent COVID-19 samples. PBMCs, B-cell-depleted T cells, or T cells provided the cDNA or gDNA that made up the material.

In the source study's methods: Estimated nucleated cell counts came from reference gene primer amplification. Sequencing used immunoSEQ multiplex PCR; TCRdb keeps in-frame clones, though not all of them. The V and J calls and clone size were taken over from that table, and D and trimming were inferred from the DNA. The sample carries 110,000 or so clones, more than 80% recorded once. This CDR3 is 15 amino acids long. J lost 4 bases, V lost 4 bases, and 3 bases had no gene match. CDR1 is SGDLS and CDR2 is YYNGEE in the germline V gene. V and J are TRBV9 and TRBJ2-3, with 13 bases aligning to TRBD2. The sequenced sample consisted of peripheral blood. The TCR sequence derives from a woman aged 35 to 49 with acute or convalescent COVID-19. The CDR3 nucleotides are TGTGCCAGCAGCTTACTAGCGGGGGGGTCAGATACGCAGTATTTT. As protein: CASSLLAGGSDTQYF. Full variable domain (remainder filled in from reference TRBV9 and TRBJ2-3): DSGVTQTPKHLITATGQRVTLRCSPRSGDLSVYWYQQSLDQGLQFLIQYYNGEERAKGNILERFSAQQFPDLHSELNLSSLELGDSALYFCASSLLAGGSDTQYFGPGTRLTVL.